This entry concerns a single T cell receptor beta chain. This CDR3 region has 15 residues. The ends lost 5 bases at V and 5 bases at J; junction bases unmatched: 12. The V gene's germline CDR1 is MNHNS and CDR2 SASEGT. The sample comes from a study of technical replicates of blood from a few donors. The table came from immunoSEQ multiplex PCR; TCRdb's copy has only in-frame clones and leaves some out. The top ten hold approximately 0.28% of the sample, which has tens of thousands of clones, 75% to 95% seen once. The J gene is TRBJ2-7, the V gene TRBV6-1; TRBD1 matches 7 bases. Sequencing used T cells isolated from PBMCs. The TCR was taken from a human donor in good health. DNA for the CDR3: TGTGCCAGCAGTTCACCCGGAACAGGACAGGACGAGCAGTACTTC. It encodes CASSSPGTGQDEQYF.